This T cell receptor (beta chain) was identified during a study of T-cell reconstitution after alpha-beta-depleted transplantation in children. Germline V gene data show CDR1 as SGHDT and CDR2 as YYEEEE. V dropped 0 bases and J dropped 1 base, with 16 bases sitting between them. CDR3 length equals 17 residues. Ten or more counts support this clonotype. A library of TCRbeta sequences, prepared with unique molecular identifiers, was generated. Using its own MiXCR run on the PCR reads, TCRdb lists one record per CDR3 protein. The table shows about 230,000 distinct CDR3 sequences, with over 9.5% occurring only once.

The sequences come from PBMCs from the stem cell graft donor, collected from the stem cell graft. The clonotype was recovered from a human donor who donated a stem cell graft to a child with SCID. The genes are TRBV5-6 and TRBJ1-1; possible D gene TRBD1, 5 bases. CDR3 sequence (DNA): TGTGCCAGCAGCTTGGTAGTCGGCGGCAGGGAGAACACTGAAGCTTTCTTT. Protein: CASSLVVGGRENTEAFF.